These 19 T cell receptor beta chains were sequenced from one sample in a study of T cells in Graves' hyperthyroidism and ophthalmopathy. TCR beta CDR3 region amplification was performed from RNA transcripts. A first-round RT-PCR of the TCR CDR3 used the HTBI primer set. A single record per CDR3 protein comes from TCRdb applying MiXCR to the multiplex PCR reads. The repertoire has some 600,000 distinct CDR3 sequences, under 60% of them found once; the top ten carry roughly 8.2%. The sequencing sample was made of peripheral blood or thyroid tissue (not recorded which). These receptor sequences come from a woman between 18 and 29 years old with Graves' hyperthyroidism.

The V and J genes are TRBV20-1 and TRBJ2-7; TRBD2 is a possible D gene (6 bases). CDR1 and CDR2 (germline): DFQATT, SNEGSKA (reference sequence). The CDR3 length is 14 residues. Trimming pared 0 bases from V and 2 bases from J, leaving 11 bases between. Here the CDR3 DNA reads TGCAGTGCTAGAGATCAAGCGGGCACCTACGAGCAGTACTTC. Translated: CSARDQAGTYEQYF.

J is TRBJ2-7 and V is TRBV25-1, with a tentative D call TRBD2 (5 bases). Per the germline V gene, CDR1 is MGHDK and CDR2 is SYGVNS. There are 14 residues in the CDR3. V gave up 6 bases and J gave up 2 bases, with 14 bases separating them. The CDR3 DNA is TGTGCCAGCAGCTTAGCTATCGGGGCCTACGAGCAGTACTTC. It encodes CASSLAIGAYEQYF.

The chain has TRBV25-1 and TRBJ1-2; D gene uncertain. Between the trimmed V and J ends, which lost 6 bases and 2 bases, there was a span of 13 bases. The CDR3 runs to 14 residues. CDR1 and CDR2 (germline): MGHDK, SYGVNS. For the CDR3, the DNA is TGTGCCAGCAGCGCCTCGGACGGAAACTATGGCTACACCTTC. This sequence encodes CASSASDGNYGYTF.

This clonotype turned up a few times. The rearrangement links TRBV7-8 to TRBJ1-1; D is uncertain. Germline lookup yields CDR1 SGHVS and CDR2 FQNEAQ. The length of the CDR3 is 16 residues. V was clipped by 2 bases and J by 0 bases, with 13 bases between them. CDR3 sequence: CASSLTFVRLNTEAFF. The DNA for the CDR3 is TGTGCCAGCAGCTTAACGTTCGTCCGTTTGAACACTGAAGCTTTCTTT. Variable domain in full (rest from reference TRBV7-8 and TRBJ1-1): GAGVSQSPRYKVAKRGQDVALRCDPISGHVSLFWYQQALGQGPEFLTYFQNEAQLDKSGLPSDRFFAERPEGSVSTLKIQRTQQEDSAVYLCASSLTFVRLNTEAFFGQGTRLTVV.

This clonotype was counted between two and nine times. The J gene is TRBJ2-5, the V gene TRBV7-3; 13 bases are a match to TRBD2. The J call may be faulty, since TRBJ2-7 better matches the DNA end. Per germline, CDR1 SGHTA and CDR2 FQGTGA. CDR3 length: 17 amino acids. CDR3 nucleotides: TGTGCCAGCAGCCAAACGCGGACTAGCGGGAGTAGGCTCGAGCAGTACTTC. Translating it yields CASSQTRTSGSRLEQYF.

This clonotype was recorded a few times. The chain couples TRBV7-3 to TRBJ2-2, with 7 bases fitting TRBD2. This CDR3 region has 16 residues. After removal of 5 bases from V and 0 bases from J, the junction contained 6 bases not matched to a gene. CDR1 SGHTA and CDR2 FQGTGA come from the germline V gene. DNA of the CDR3: TGTGCCAGCAGCCGGGGAGCGGGGTCGAACACCGGGGAGCTGTTTTTT. Encoded protein: CASSRGAGSNTGELFF.

The V and J genes are TRBV19 and TRBJ1-5; possible D gene TRBD1, 5 bases. Germline V gene sequence: CDR1 LNHDA, CDR2 SQIVND (reference sequence). CDR3 length: 14 residues. V dropped 5 bases and J dropped 1 base, with 9 bases sitting between them. The CDR3 protein is CASSRQPSNQPQHF. CDR3 nucleotide sequence: TGTGCCAGTAGTCGACAGCCAAGCAATCAGCCCCAGCATTTT.

Here the CDR3 reads CASSAPGTGGSGANVLTF. CDR3 bases: TGTGCCAGCAGTGCACCTGGGACCGGGGGTTCTGGGGCCAACGTCCTGACTTTC. The rearrangement uses TRBV25-1 and TRBJ2-6, with D perhaps matching TRBD2 (6 bases). The CDR3 runs 18 residues. V lost 4 bases and J 1 base, leaving 17 bases between the germline ends. Germline lookup yields CDR1 MGHDK and CDR2 SYGVNS.

Worth noting for this clonotype: This may come from a read error, since a much larger clone is one base off. The rearrangement uses TRBV7-9 and TRBJ2-6; tentative D call: TRBD1 (6 bases). Looked up from germline, CDR1 is SEHNR and CDR2 is FQNEAQ (reference sequence). The CDR3 is 15 residues long. CDR3 loop: CASSSDSSGADVLTF. In nucleotides, the CDR3 is TGTGCCAGCAGCTCGGACAGTTCTGGGGCCGACGTCCTGACTTTC.

The table lists this clonotype with a few counts. This may be a read error, as it is one base from a much larger clone. V gene TRBV7-2 combines with J gene TRBJ2-7; a weak D match, TRBD2 (5 bases). This CDR3 region has 13 residues. In germline, CDR1 is SGHTA, CDR2 FQGNSA. Trimming pared 0 bases from V and 5 bases from J, leaving 8 bases between. This chain's CDR3 is CASSLALAHEQYF. Here the CDR3 DNA reads TGTGCCAGCAGCTTAGCCCTAGCTCACGAGCAGTACTTC.

This clonotype was picked up many times. This chain connects TRBV7-2 to TRBJ2-5, with D possibly TRBD1 on 6 matching bases. Germline-derived CDR1 and CDR2 are SGHTA and FQGNSA. CDR3 length: 13 amino acids. V gave up 4 bases and J gave up 7 bases, with 13 bases separating them. CDR3 sequence reads: CASSSGQTATQYF. The DNA of the CDR3 is TGTGCCAGCAGCTCCGGACAGACGGCGACCCAGTACTTC.

V usage is TRBV29-1 and J usage is TRBJ1-1; 8 nucleotides agree with TRBD1. V was pared by 3 bases and J by 4 bases, with 7 bases of the junction left unmatched. Per germline, CDR1 SQVTM and CDR2 ANQGSEA. This CDR3 comprises 14 residues. The CDR3 is CSVERTGTGTEAFF. In DNA form, the CDR3 reads TGCAGCGTTGAGCGGACAGGGACTGGCACTGAAGCTTTCTTT.

The chain has TRBV2 and TRBJ1-2; D not resolved. The CDR3 has 14 residues. V gave up 7 bases and J gave up 0 bases, with 12 bases separating them. Germline values: CDR1 SNHLY, CDR2 FYNNEI. The CDR3, as DNA: TGTGCCAGCAATTCCCGGACGGCTAACTATGGCTACACCTTC. It translates to CASNSRTANYGYTF.

This clonotype was observed many times. The CDR3 region is CASSYQGYGYTF. In DNA form, the CDR3 reads TGTGCCAGCAGTTACCAAGGCTATGGCTACACCTTC. The chain couples TRBV6-5 to TRBJ1-2; no clear D gene. Germline assignment: CDR1 MNHEY and CDR2 SVGAGI. The V gene lost 2 bases and the J gene lost 4 bases, with 5 bases spanning the gap. CDR3 length: 12 residues.

The sample holds one count of this clonotype. The chain couples TRBV10-3 to TRBJ1-5, with D unresolved. This CDR3 region has 12 residues. Germline V gene sequence: CDR1 ENHRY, CDR2 SYGVKD. The CDR3, as DNA: TGTGACACCCGACGACCTAGTCAGCCCCAGCATTTT. Amino acid sequence: CDTRRPSQPQHF.

The chain couples TRBV29-1 to TRBJ2-7, with no clear D. Germline CDR1 and CDR2: SQVTM and ANQGSEA. V was shortened by 4 bases and J by 3 bases, with 13 bases between the two germline ends. The CDR3 runs to 13 residues. The CDR3 region has the DNA TGCAGCGTTGTGGCAGGTCTCAACTACGAGCAGTACTTC. Protein sequence: CSVVAGLNYEQYF.

This rearrangement joins TRBV29-1 to TRBJ2-2, with no clear D. Germline CDR1 reads SQVTM; CDR2 reads ANQGSEA. The V end lost 7 bases, the J end lost 8 bases, and 11 bases lay between the germline ends. The CDR3 contains 11 residues. CDR3 loop: CSADRRGELFF. In nucleotides, the CDR3 is TGCAGCGCCGACCGTCGAGGGGAGCTGTTTTTT.

About this clonotype itself: The junction does not match germline at one end; this may be a read error. J is TRBJ1-1 and V is TRBV5-1, with D perhaps TRBD1 (5 bases). The CDR3 covers 16 residues. Per germline, CDR1 SGHRS and CDR2 YFSETQ. The chain's CDR3 is CASSYPGRISDTEAFF. For the CDR3, the DNA is TGTGCCAGCAGCTACCCAGGGCGGATATCTGACACTGAAGCTTTCTTT.

The rearrangement links TRBV24-1 to TRBJ1-1; 8 bases map to TRBD1. Unmatched junction bases numbered 15, after V lost 1 base and J lost 3 bases. Germline V CDR1 and CDR2: KGHDR, SFDVKD. This CDR3 spans 19 amino acids. The CDR3: CATSDFPGGEWGLYTEAFF. CDR3 in DNA: TGTGCCACCAGTGATTTCCCAGGGGGCGAGTGGGGCCTTTACACTGAAGCTTTCTTT.